This T cell receptor (beta chain) was sequenced for a study of shared clonotypes between healthy human individuals. This clone turned up a few times. The antigen is not known. Both subsets, CD45RA+ naive and CD45RA-negative memory, were split from the CD4+ cells. Regarding the study as a whole: It was the few donors that limited the genetic and exposure-history diversity represented.

The V gene lost 2 bases and the J gene lost 6 bases, with 10 bases spanning the gap. The CDR3 is 13 residues long. Germline CDR1 is MNHEY and CDR2 is SVGAGI. TCRdb's copy holds only in-frame clones and misses some; the assay was immunoSEQ multiplex PCR. The repertoire holds fewer than 2.5 million clones, with approximately 94% as singletons. The rearrangement uses TRBV6-5 and TRBJ1-1; D gene ambiguous. The clonotype was recovered from a man younger than 30 in good health. Some clones in this sample may be carry-over from other donors' samples. Source material: naive CD4+ T cells from PBMCs. Subset denoted: CD45RA+ positively selected. CDR3 sequence: CASSYIVGAEAFF. CDR3 nucleotides: TGTGCCAGCAGTTACATCGTTGGAGCTGAAGCTTTCTTT.